These 22 T cell receptor beta chains were all obtained from the same sample, sequenced in a study of Graves' ophthalmopathy and Graves' hyperthyroidism. Amplified material comprised TCR beta CDR3 regions derived from RNA transcripts. HTBI-primed RT-PCR formed the first round, and a multiplex PCR formed the second. TCRdb passed the multiplex PCR reads through MiXCR, listing each CDR3 protein once. The sample contains roughly 600,000 distinct CDR3 sequences, approximately 35% of which appear only once. Sequencing input: peripheral blood or thyroid tissue (not recorded which). The receptors stem from an adult man with Graves' hyperthyroidism.

J is TRBJ2-5 and V is TRBV5-1; D ambiguous. The CDR3 length is 14 residues. V lost 0 bases, J lost 3 bases, and 9 bases lay in between. CDR1 and CDR2 (germline): SGHRS, YFSETQ. The CDR3 loop is CASSLVGSEETQYF. CDR3 DNA sequence: TGCGCCAGCAGCTTGGTCGGCAGCGAAGAGACCCAGTACTTC.

The chain recombines TRBV10-3 with TRBJ1-6, with 9 nucleotides matching TRBD1. Trimming cost V 0 bases and J 10 bases; bases outside gene matches: 7. The CDR3 has 16 residues. Looked up from germline, CDR1 is ENHRY and CDR2 is SYGVKD. In DNA form, the CDR3 reads TGTGCCATCAGTGAGTCTACAGGGGGCTCAGGGTCACCCCTCCACTTT. Encoded protein: CAISESTGGSGSPLHF.

This clonotype was found many times. This chain connects TRBV29-1 to TRBJ2-3; 9 bases are a match to TRBD1. The trim removed 4 bases at V and 5 bases at J, leaving 4 bases unmatched. The CDR3 sequence is 13 residues long. Germline CDR1 SQVTM, CDR2 ANQGSEA. CDR3 nucleotide sequence: TGCAGCGTTGCTACAGGGGGCAGAGATACGCAGTATTTT. This gives the protein CSVATGGRDTQYF.

This clonotype was seen at least ten times. As DNA, the CDR3 is TGCAGTGCTACGGGCTTTAGTCTCGAGCAGTACTTC. As protein: CSATGFSLEQYF. The chain has TRBV20-1 and TRBJ2-7, with no clear D. Germline V lookup: CDR1 DFQATT, CDR2 SNEGSKA (reference sequence). The V gene lost 4 bases and the J gene lost 6 bases, with 13 bases spanning the gap. CDR3 length: 12 amino acids.

This clonotype was detected many times. CDR3 sequence: CATSRRDLQETQYF. The CDR3 DNA reads TGTGCCACCAGCAGGAGGGATCTCCAAGAGACCCAGTACTTC. The chain links TRBV15 to TRBJ2-5; perhaps TRBD2 as D (5 bases). Trimming removed 3 bases at V and 1 base at J, with 9 bases between. Germline V gene data show CDR1 as LNHNV and CDR2 as YYDKDF (reference sequence). The CDR3 covers 14 residues.

This clonotype was counted only a few times. The chain recombines TRBV2 with TRBJ1-3, with D perhaps TRBD1 (6 bases). The germline gives CDR1 SNHLY, CDR2 FYNNEI. The CDR3 covers 15 residues. V dropped 5 bases and J dropped 4 bases, with 15 bases sitting between them. CDR3 DNA: TGTGCCAGCAGTTACGGCGGGACATCAGGAAACACCATATATTTT. It encodes CASSYGGTSGNTIYF.

This clonotype was observed at least ten times. The chain employs TRBV11-1 and TRBJ2-7; the D gene is possibly TRBD2 (5 bases). This CDR3 contains 15 residues. Trimming left V 4 bases short and J 2 bases short, with 15 bases between. Germline assignment: CDR1 SGHAT and CDR2 FQDESV (reference sequence). CDR3 sequence: CASSWGSGMTYEQYF. For the CDR3, the DNA is TGTGCCAGCAGCTGGGGTTCGGGGATGACCTACGAGCAGTACTTC.

This clonotype was seen many times. V and J are TRBV7-6 and TRBJ1-5; TRBD1 matches 8 bases. J lost 0 bases, V lost 4 bases, and 5 bases had no gene match. The length of the CDR3 is 16 residues. CDR1 is SGHVS and CDR2 is FNYEAQ in the germline V gene. CDR3 in amino acids: CASSSGQALSNQPQHF. For the CDR3, the DNA is TGTGCCAGCAGCTCGGGACAGGCTCTTAGCAATCAGCCCCAGCATTTT.

This clonotype was recorded at least ten times. This rearrangement joins TRBV12-3 or TRBV12-4 to TRBJ1-2; 10 positions agree with TRBD1. V shed 4 bases and J 6 bases; nucleotides not matched to a gene: 11. This CDR3 has 16 residues. DNA for the CDR3: TGTGCCAGCAGTTCTCCCGTGACAGGGGGCGTGGATGGCTACACCTTC. Its protein is CASSSPVTGGVDGYTF.

This clonotype was seen more than once but under ten times. The CDR3, as DNA: TGTGCCAGCAGCCTCGACAGGGTTTTGGGAAATTCACCCCTCCACTTT. Its translation: CASSLDRVLGNSPLHF. The chain recombines TRBV5-6 with TRBJ1-6; 7 positions agree with TRBD1. The germline V gene has CDR1 SGHDT and CDR2 YYEEEE. The CDR3 spans 16 residues. V was clipped by 4 bases and J by 7 bases; unmatched bases: 11.

V is TRBV2 and J is TRBJ1-5; 9 nucleotides match TRBD1. CDR3 length equals 16 residues. Looked up from germline, CDR1 is SNHLY and CDR2 is FYNNEI. Trimming cost V 9 bases and J 1 base; bases outside gene matches: 10. CDR3: CASSGTGRISNQPQHF. CDR3 bases: TGTGCCAGTTCCGGGACAGGGCGCATAAGCAATCAGCCCCAGCATTTT. Full variable domain (rest looked up from reference TRBV2 and TRBJ1-5): EPEVTQTPSHQVTQMGQEVILRCVPISNHLYFYWYRQILGQKVEFLVSFYNNEISEKSEIFDDQFSVERPDGSNFTLKIRSTKLEDSAMYFCASSGTGRISNQPQHFGDGTRLSIL.

This clonotype has more than one count but fewer than ten. The chain links TRBV7-9 to TRBJ1-1, with D possibly TRBD1 on 5 matching bases. The CDR3 loop spans 16 amino acids. CDR1 is SEHNR and CDR2 is FQNEAQ in the germline V gene (reference sequence). The ends were cut back, 4 bases at V and 2 bases at J, with 17 bases in the middle. CDR3 sequence: CASSSRGGQQNTEAFF. The DNA of the CDR3 is TGTGCCAGCAGCTCTCGAGGAGGACAACAAAACACTGAAGCTTTCTTT.

This clonotype was seen at least ten times. The V and J genes are TRBV19 and TRBJ1-3; maybe TRBD1 (5 bases). In germline, CDR1 is LNHDA, CDR2 SQIVND (reference sequence). Trimming left V 3 bases short and J 3 bases short, with 9 bases between. There are 14 residues in the CDR3. This chain's CDR3 is CASSIGALGNTIYF. In DNA form, the CDR3 reads TGTGCCAGTAGTATCGGGGCACTTGGAAACACCATATATTTT.

Only one count was recorded for this clonotype. The chain couples TRBV7-4 to TRBJ2-1, with 11 bases lining up with TRBD1. Germline V CDR1 and CDR2: SGHVT, SQSDAQ. The CDR3 totals 16 residues. Unmatched junction bases numbered 4, after V lost 3 bases and J lost 3 bases. CDR3 nucleotides: TGTGCCAGCAGCTTCCGGGACAGGGGGGACTACAATGAGCAGTTCTTC. It yields the protein CASSFRDRGDYNEQFF. The variable domain in full, completed from reference TRBV7-4 and TRBJ2-1, reads GAGVSQSPRYKVAKRGRDVALRCDSISGHVTLYWYRQTLGQGSEVLTYSQSDAQRDKSGRPSGRFSAERPERSVSTLKIQRTEQGDSAVYLCASSFRDRGDYNEQFFGPGTRLTVL.

This clonotype has ten or more counts. The chain employs TRBV7-3 and TRBJ2-7; 8 nucleotides align to TRBD1. Germline lookup yields CDR1 SGHTA and CDR2 FQGTGA. CDR3 length: 14 residues. V was pared by 5 bases and J by 2 bases, with 5 bases of the junction left unmatched. The CDR3 here is CASSPQTGAYEQYF. The DNA of the CDR3 is TGTGCCAGCAGCCCCCAGACAGGGGCCTACGAGCAGTACTTC.

This clonotype was observed a few times. The V and J genes are TRBV6-5 and TRBJ1-4; 7 bases map to TRBD1. CDR1 is MNHEY, CDR2 SVGAGI, per germline. This CDR3 is built from 14 residues. After removal of 6 bases from V and 2 bases from J, the junction contained 3 bases not matched to a gene. CDR3 loop: CASREGATNEKLFF. The CDR3 DNA is TGTGCCAGCAGGGAGGGGGCCACTAATGAAAAACTGTTTTTT.

This clonotype appeared many times. V is TRBV7-6 and J is TRBJ2-7; D is unresolved. Germline values: CDR1 SGHVS, CDR2 FNYEAQ. Deletions cut 5 bases from V and 2 bases from J, with 16 bases between. This CDR3 contains 15 residues. In DNA, the CDR3 is TGTGCCAGCAGCGCAGGTTTAGTTCGCACCTACGAGCAGTACTTC. This sequence encodes CASSAGLVRTYEQYF.

Many counts were recorded for this clonotype. This rearrangement joins TRBV29-1 to TRBJ1-2, with a tentative D call TRBD1 (5 bases). The germline CDR1 and CDR2 sequences are SQVTM and ANQGSEA. V lost 7 bases, J lost 3 bases, and 9 bases lay in between. The CDR3 has 11 residues. CDR3 in amino acids: CSAGDDYGYTF. In DNA, the CDR3 is TGCAGCGCTGGGGACGACTATGGCTACACCTTC.

The table lists this clonotype with many counts. The chain carries TRBV20-1 and TRBJ2-7; D ambiguous. There are 16 residues in the CDR3. Trimming took off 0 bases at V and 0 bases at J, with 15 bases between the two ends. The germline gives CDR1 DFQATT, CDR2 SNEGSKA (reference sequence). The CDR3 sequence: CSARDPMRSGSYEQYF. As DNA, the CDR3 is TGCAGTGCTAGAGATCCAATGAGGAGTGGCTCCTACGAGCAGTACTTC.

The chain links TRBV24-1 to TRBJ1-1, with TRBD1 as a possible D gene (5 bases). This CDR3 contains 16 residues. Germline V gene lookup returns CDR1 KGHDR and CDR2 SFDVKD. V was shortened by 7 bases and J by 1 base, with 18 bases between the two germline ends. Written as DNA, the CDR3 is TGTGCCACCAGCAGCTTGCTTGGACACCCGAACACTGAAGCTTTCTTT. It yields the protein CATSSLLGHPNTEAFF.

The rearrangement links TRBV9 to TRBJ1-1, with a tentative D call TRBD1 (6 bases). The V and J ends lost 3 bases and 9 bases respectively, with 21 bases between them. Germline V gene data show CDR1 as SGDLS and CDR2 as YYNGEE. The CDR3 loop spans 15 amino acids. CDR3 residues: CASSAETGPGKQAFF. CDR3 nucleotides: TGTGCCAGCAGCGCGGAAACAGGGCCCGGTAAACAAGCTTTCTTT.

In its sample, this clonotype was seen once. The rearrangement links TRBV20-1 to TRBJ2-6; D is unclear. Germline CDR1 is DFQATT and CDR2 is SNEGSKA (reference sequence). With 6 bases removed from V and 5 bases from J, the gap between germline ends came to 8 bases. There are 12 residues in the CDR3. The CDR3 bases are TGCAGTGCGGAAGACAGGGCCAACGTCCTGACTTTC. It encodes CSAEDRANVLTF.